A selection of T cell receptor beta chains follows, all from one sample in a study of CD8 T cells in ankylosing spondylitis. Each CDR3 protein is one row after TCRdb ran MiXCR on the 5' RACE reads. The sample includes about 340,000 distinct CDR3 sequences, 20% to 25% seen only once; the top ten take under 15%. The sample was blood, either unsorted or a sorted T cell fraction (not recorded which). All receptors derive from a male donor with ankylosing spondylitis or in good health (not recorded which). Each CDR3 is given with its conserved first and last residue. The D gene is left open where the match is weak. Clone size is given for some rows only: seen once, a few or many times, or a class if the clone is expanded.

>14|TRBD2|TRBV20-1|TRBJ2-7|few
CSALAAGYSYEQYF
TGCAGTGCTCTAGCGGCAGGGTACTCCTACGAGCAGTACTTC
>14|TRBD2|TRBV5-1|TRBJ2-7|.
CASSPGGPVDEQYF
TGCGCCAGCAGCCCGGGGGGACCGGTCGACGAGCAGTACTTC
>16|TRBD2|TRBV3-1|TRBJ2-7|few
CASSQDWRGGSYEQYF
TGTGCCAGCAGCCAAGACTGGCGGGGGGGCTCCTACGAGCAGTACTTC
>16|.|TRBV20-1|TRBJ2-1|.
CSARDGTGKDHNEQFF
TGCAGTGCTAGAGATGGGACGGGAAAGGACCACAATGAGCAGTTCTTC
>17|TRBD1|TRBV4-1|TRBJ2-2|few
CASTNLGQGGNTGELFF
TGCGCCAGCACCAACTTGGGACAGGGCGGGAACACCGGGGAGCTGTTTTTT
>14|.|TRBV19|TRBJ2-5|.
CASSIRPAQETQYF
TGTGCCAGTAGTATTCGGCCAGCTCAAGAGACCCAGTACTTC
>17|.|TRBV30|TRBJ2-3|.
CAWSVWGEQGSTDTQYF
TGTGCCTGGAGTGTATGGGGGGAACAGGGGAGCACAGATACGCAGTATTTT
>13|.|TRBV27|TRBJ2-1|.
CASKVTGYNEQFF
TGTGCCAGCAAGGTTACAGGGTACAATGAGCAGTTCTTC
>15|.|TRBV5-1|TRBJ2-1|few
CASSWRWEGANEQFF
TGCGCCAGCAGCTGGAGGTGGGAGGGGGCGAATGAGCAGTTCTTC
>16|TRBD2|TRBV10-1|TRBJ2-5|.
CASIAPPIAGKETQYF
TGCGCCAGCATAGCGCCTCCCATAGCGGGGAAAGAGACCCAGTACTTC